The next 24 T cell receptor beta chains were all read from a single sample in a study of T cell clonality in common variable immunodeficiency. Some clones are missing from TCRdb's copy, which holds only in-frame ones; the method was immunoSEQ multiplex PCR. The sample was found to contain about 14,000 clones, and every one recurs. Study-wide findings and caveats: Common variable immunodeficiency TCR beta sequences reportedly had fewer deletions and N-nucleotide insertions.

These TCRs are of unknown antigen specificity. Source material: peripheral blood mononuclear cells. These receptors all stem from a human donor with common variable immunodeficiency.

This clone appeared a few times. The CDR3 goes on 3 residues after the read ends, and that part is filled in from the germline J gene. V usage is TRBV19 and J usage is TRBJ1-2, with D possibly being TRBD1 (5 bases). V was trimmed by 0 bases and J by 4 bases, leaving 15 bases between them. The germline V gene has CDR1 LNHDA and CDR2 SQIVND (reference sequence). The CDR3 has 16 amino acids. CDR3 bases read: TGTGCCAGTAGTATAGAGCCTCGCGGGGCATCCTATGGC. Translated: CASSIEPRGASYG. The complete CDR3 sequence is CASSIEPRGASYGYTF.

The sequenced CDR3 bases are TGTGCCAGCAGCTTAGGGCCGGGGGTGAAGAACTATGGC. This codes for CASSLGPGVKNYG. The entire CDR3 sequence reads CASSLGPGVKNYGYTF. The chain employs TRBV7-6 and TRBJ1-2, with a tentative D call TRBD1 (5 bases). The CDR3 extends 3 residues past the end of the read, so its final part is completed from the germline J gene. Germline CDR1 reads SGHVS; CDR2 reads FNYEAQ. CDR3 length: 16 amino acids. V dropped 1 base and J dropped 2 bases, with 14 bases sitting between them.

A word on this clone: The CDR3 goes on 3 residues after the read ends, and that part is filled in from the germline J gene. The V and J genes are TRBV7-6 and TRBJ2-5; 7 positions agree with TRBD2. The CDR3 sequence is 12 residues long. Germline CDR1 SGHVS, CDR2 FNYEAQ. V lost 6 bases and J lost 4; bases outside the gene matches: 2. The CDR3 loop reads CASSSGGETQYF. Partial CDR3 DNA: TGTGCCAGCAGTTCGGGGGGAGAGACC.

This clone was detected a few times. The read stops 3 residues short of the end of the CDR3; the missing end is completed from the germline J gene. The genes are TRBV7-8 and TRBJ2-7, with 7 bases lining up with TRBD1. V shed 5 bases and J 0 bases; nucleotides not matched to a gene: 4. Per germline, CDR1 SGHVS and CDR2 FQNEAQ. This CDR3 comprises 14 residues. Partial CDR3 DNA: TGTGCCAGCAGCCCGACAGGGCTCTCCTACGAG. Protein sequence: CASSPTGLSYE. The whole CDR3 sequence reads CASSPTGLSYEQYF. The whole variable domain, filled in from reference TRBV7-8 and TRBJ2-7, reads GAGVSQSPRYKVAKRGQDVALRCDPISGHVSLFWYQQALGQGPEFLTYFQNEAQLDKSGLPSDRFFAERPEGSVSTLKIQRTQQEDSAVYLCASSPTGLSYEQYFGPGTRLTVT.

Comment on this clone: The sequenced fragment ends 3 residues before the CDR3 boundary, so the rest is inferred from the germline J gene. V is TRBV6-2 or TRBV6-3 and J is TRBJ2-7; 7 bases align to TRBD2. The germline V gene has CDR1 MNHEY and CDR2 SVGEGT. The ends lost 5 bases at V and 3 bases at J; junction bases unmatched: 10. The length of the CDR3 is 15 residues. CDR3 DNA (partial): TGTGCCAGCAGTGACCCCGGGGGGACCCTCTACGAG. Residues: CASSDPGGTLYE. The whole CDR3 sequence is CASSDPGGTLYEQYF.

This clone was seen more than once but under ten times. Read data end 3 residues before the CDR3 end; the end is taken from the germline J gene. J is TRBJ1-4 and V is TRBV19; maybe TRBD1 (6 bases). The CDR3 has 15 residues. V lost 5 bases and J lost 4, with 14 bases in between. The germline V gene has CDR1 LNHDA and CDR2 SQIVND (reference sequence). Partial CDR3 DNA: TGTGCCAGTAGTGCACAGGGCGGTGGTAATGAAAAA. Its translation is CASSAQGGGNEK. Given in full, the CDR3 is CASSAQGGGNEKLFF.

This clone appeared a few times. Read sequence stops 3 residues before the CDR3 end, and the germline J gene provides the missing end. This chain uses TRBV18 with TRBJ1-6; 7 nucleotides agree with TRBD1. The CDR3 spans 18 residues. Germline CDR1 is KGHSH and CDR2 is LQKENI. The ends lost 4 bases at V and 7 bases at J; junction bases unmatched: 16. The CDR3 sequence: CASSLYSGDRRRNSPLHF. The DNA read from the CDR3 is TGTGCCAGCTCACTGTACTCAGGGGACAGAAGAAGGAATTCACCC.

A note on this clone: Read coverage stops 3 residues before the CDR3 terminus; the germline J gene supplies the remainder. This rearrangement joins TRBV18 to TRBJ2-7; TRBD1 aligns across 7 bases. Trimming took 2 bases from V and 0 from J; bases not matched to a gene: 1. The CDR3 contains 14 residues. CDR1 KGHSH and CDR2 LQKENI come from the germline V gene. CDR3 protein: CASSPGTDSYEQYF. The part of the CDR3 DNA that was read is TGTGCCAGCTCACCAGGGACAGACTCCTACGAG.

Points on this clone: The junction shows a germline mismatch at one end, possibly a read error. The CDR3 end is not reached by the read, which stops 3 residues before it; the germline J gene fills it in. The chain links TRBV7-7 to TRBJ1-1, with a weak D call TRBD1 (5 bases). Germline values: CDR1 SSHAT, CDR2 FNYEAQ (reference sequence). The CDR3 has 13 amino acids. The sequenced CDR3 bases are TGTGCTAGCAGCCGACAGATAGACACTGAA. Encoded protein: CASSRQIDTE. The complete CDR3 protein is CASSRQIDTEAFF.

The table lists this clone with a few counts. From the germline J gene comes the end of the CDR3, since the read stops 3 residues before it. The V and J genes are TRBV2 and TRBJ2-7; TRBD1 matches at 11 bases. This CDR3 has 15 residues. CDR1 and CDR2 (germline): SNHLY, FYNNEI. V lost 6 bases to trimming and J lost 3 bases; unmatched junction nucleotides: 7. The CDR3 reads CASRNGQGAVYEQYF. Partial CDR3 DNA: TGTGCCAGCAGGAACGGACAGGGGGCGGTCTACGAG.

Concerning this clone: The read terminates 3 residues before the CDR3 end, so the remaining end is supplied by the germline J gene. V is TRBV7-8 and J is TRBJ1-4, with D possibly TRBD1 on 5 matching bases. The germline V gene encodes CDR1 SGHVS and CDR2 FQNEAQ. The CDR3 covers 16 residues. V dropped 4 bases and J dropped 2 bases, with 14 bases sitting between them. Incomplete CDR3 DNA: TGTGCCAGCAGCTCGAACTCAGGGTTCACTAATGAAAAA. It codes for CASSSNSGFTNEK. The complete CDR3 protein is CASSSNSGFTNEKLFF.

This clone came up a few times. The read terminates 3 residues before the CDR3 end, so the remaining end is supplied by the germline J gene. The chain employs TRBV19 and TRBJ1-1; TRBD1 is a possible D gene (6 bases). CDR1 LNHDA and CDR2 SQIVND come from the germline V gene (reference sequence). Trimming pared 4 bases from V and 3 bases from J, leaving 15 bases between. The CDR3 loop spans 15 amino acids. The covered CDR3 bases are TGTGCCAGTAGTAACCCCGGAGGGGGGGACACTGAA. This encodes CASSNPGGGDTE. The whole CDR3 is CASSNPGGGDTEAFF.

This clone came up a few times. The CDR3 extends 3 residues past the end of the read, so its final part is completed from the germline J gene. The chain combines TRBV30 with TRBJ2-7, with D perhaps matching TRBD1 (7 bases). CDR1 is GTSNPN and CDR2 is SVGIG in the germline V gene (reference sequence). The CDR3 is 15 amino acids. The germline V and J ends were trimmed by 0 bases and 2 bases, with 14 bases remaining between them. The CDR3 here is CAWSVLAGGPYEQYF. Incomplete CDR3 DNA: TGTGCCTGGAGTGTACTAGCAGGGGGTCCCTACGAG.

For this clone: The CDR3 extends 3 residues past the end of the read, so its final part is completed from the germline J gene. The chain is built from TRBV7-9 and TRBJ2-7; 8 nucleotides line up with TRBD1. This CDR3 contains 15 residues. V lost 6 bases and J lost 0; bases outside the gene matches: 7. CDR1 is SEHNR, CDR2 FQNEAQ, per germline (reference sequence). CDR3 sequence reads: CASRPGDRPSYEQYF. The covered CDR3 bases are TGTGCCAGCAGGCCGGGGGACAGGCCCTCCTACGAG.

About this clone: Read data end 3 residues before the CDR3 end; the end is taken from the germline J gene. The genes are TRBV19 and TRBJ2-7; perhaps TRBD2 as D (6 bases). The V gene lost 10 bases and the J gene lost 3 bases, with 16 bases spanning the gap. The CDR3 consists of 13 residues. Germline V CDR1 and CDR2: LNHDA, SQIVND (reference sequence). CDR3 DNA (partial): TGTGCCACCCAAGCGGGTCCCTTCTACGAG. As protein: CATQAGPFYE. The entire CDR3 sequence reads CATQAGPFYEQYF.

On this clone itself: The read finishes 3 residues shy of the CDR3 end, and the germline J gene is used to complete it. V usage is TRBV7-3 and J usage is TRBJ2-3, with 10 bases lining up with TRBD2. Germline loops: CDR1 SGHTA, CDR2 FQGTGA. V was pared by 3 bases and J by 7 bases, with 13 bases of the junction left unmatched. CDR3 size: 17 residues. Here the CDR3 reads CASSLESGGAVWNTQYF. The sequenced CDR3 bases are TGTGCCAGCAGCTTGGAAAGCGGGGGGGCCGTTTGGAATACG.

Ten or more counts support this clone. The read terminates 3 residues ahead of where the CDR3 ends, so the germline J gene completes it. This sequence joins TRBV5-1 and TRBJ1-4; the D is unclear. Trimming took off 2 bases at V and 3 bases at J, with 8 bases between the two ends. The CDR3 has 14 amino acids. Germline assignment: CDR1 SGHRS and CDR2 YFSETQ. CDR3 amino acids: CASSLSGSNEKLFF. CDR3 DNA, as far as it was read: TGCGCCAGCAGCTTATCCGGGTCTAATGAAAAA.

The sample holds a few counts of this clone. The sequenced fragment ends 3 residues before the CDR3 boundary, so the rest is inferred from the germline J gene. This chain connects TRBV7-9 to TRBJ2-5; D gene ambiguous. CDR3 length: 14 residues. Germline V gene lookup returns CDR1 SEHNR and CDR2 FQNEAQ (reference sequence). Trimming stripped 0 bases from V and 2 bases from J, with 7 bases between. The CDR3 protein is CASSLACAQETQYF. CDR3 DNA, as far as it was read: TGTGCCAGCAGCTTAGCCTGCGCTCAAGAGACC.

On this clone: The read ends 3 residues before the CDR3 terminus; that terminus is restored from the germline J gene. This rearrangement joins TRBV19 to TRBJ1-2, with D possibly being TRBD1 (5 bases). V lost 5 bases to trimming and J lost 4 bases, with 17 bases between them. In germline, CDR1 is LNHDA, CDR2 SQIVND (reference sequence). The CDR3 spans 15 residues. The DNA read from the CDR3 is TGTGCCAGTAGTCGCAGGAAGGGGAAGGTCTATGGC. Its protein product is CASSRRKGKVYG. Given in full, the CDR3 is CASSRRKGKVYGYTF. The entire variable domain, with the rest obtained from reference TRBV19 and TRBJ1-2, is as follows: DGGITQSPKYLFRKEGQNVTLSCEQNLNHDAMYWYRQDPGQGLRLIYYSQIVNDFQKGDIAEGYSVSREKKESFPLTVTSAQKNPTAFYLCASSRRKGKVYGYTFGSGTRLTVV.

This clone was seen a handful of times. The read gets to within 3 residues of the CDR3 end, and the germline J gene fills in the rest. The gene calls are TRBV18 and TRBJ1-6; TRBD1 agrees at 10 bases. Germline V gives CDR1 KGHSH, CDR2 LQKENI. The V and J ends lost 6 bases and 8 bases, in that order; junction bases with no gene match: 4. The CDR3 covers 14 residues. Here the CDR3 reads CASSSTGGDSPLHF. The part of the CDR3 DNA that was read is TGTGCCAGCTCCTCGACAGGGGGCGATTCACCC. The full variable domain, completed using reference TRBV18 and TRBJ1-6, is NAGVMQNPRHLVRRRGQEARLRCSPMKGHSHVYWYRQLPEEGLKFMVYLQKENIIDESGMPKERFSAEFPKEGPSILRIQQVVRGDSAAYFCASSSTGGDSPLHFGNGTRLTVT.

This clone has only a few counts. The DNA ends 3 residues before the CDR3 does, and the rest of the CDR3 is filled in from the germline J gene. V is TRBV19 and J is TRBJ1-5, with 9 nucleotides matching TRBD1. The CDR3 runs to 18 residues. The germline gives CDR1 LNHDA, CDR2 SQIVND (reference sequence). V lost 5 bases, J lost 0 bases, and 11 bases stayed unmatched. The CDR3 sequence is CASSPRTGAKYSNQPQHF. The DNA read from the CDR3 is TGTGCCAGTAGTCCCCGGACAGGGGCGAAATATAGCAATCAGCCC.

CDR3 amino acids: CASSILGGSNQPQHF. The part of the CDR3 DNA that was read is TGTGCCAGTAGTATTTTGGGGGGAAGCAATCAGCCC. This chain uses TRBV19 with TRBJ1-5, with D tentatively TRBD1 (5 bases). The read ends 3 residues before the CDR3 terminus; that terminus is restored from the germline J gene. Looked up from germline, CDR1 is LNHDA and CDR2 is SQIVND (reference sequence). The CDR3 loop spans 15 amino acids. The V end was cut by 3 bases, the J end by 1 base, with 10 bases between.

This clone rates as medium-sized (0.01 to 0.1%). Sequencing ends 3 residues short of the CDR3 end; the germline J gene provides the rest. V gene TRBV29-1 combines with J gene TRBJ2-7, with TRBD1 identical over 9 bases. V trimming: 5 bases; J trimming: 0 bases; junction bases outside the gene matches: 5. Per germline, CDR1 SQVTM and CDR2 ANQGSEA. This CDR3 has 14 residues. The CDR3 DNA, read in part, is TGCAGCGTTTCCCCGGACAGGGGCTCCTACGAG. It yields the protein CSVSPDRGSYE. The full CDR3 protein reads CSVSPDRGSYEQYF.

Note on this clone: The read comes to an end 3 residues before the CDR3 does, leaving the germline J gene to fill in the end. The chain is built from TRBV19 and TRBJ2-6; D unresolved. There are 15 residues in the CDR3. Trimming shortened V by 5 bases and J by 1 base, and 9 bases separated the two germline ends. CDR1 and CDR2 (germline): LNHDA, SQIVND (reference sequence). The CDR3 sequence is CASSGPRSGANVLTF. CDR3 bases read: TGTGCCAGTAGTGGGCCCCGATCTGGGGCCAACGTC.